These 22 T cell receptor beta chains originate from one sample sequenced in a study of OX40 agonist ivuxolimab in advanced cancers. Repertoires were generated with immunoSEQ multiplex PCR, while TCRdb's copy carries only in-frame clones and drops some. The sample contains about 50,000 clones, around nine tenths of which appear only once. The material sequenced was CD4+ or CD8+ T cells sorted from blood, taken in a trial of the OX40 agonist ivuxolimab. These receptors originate from an adult with an advanced solid tumor such as melanoma, head and neck, liver or kidney cancer.

The rearrangement joins TRBV6-1 to TRBJ1-1; no clear D. Between the trimmed V and J ends, which lost 6 bases and 1 base, there was a span of 9 bases. This CDR3 has 13 residues. CDR1 and CDR2 from the germline V gene are MNHNS and SASEGT. This chain's CDR3 is CASSSLGNTEAFF. CDR3 DNA sequence: TGTGCCAGCAGCAGTCTTGGGAACACTGAAGCTTTCTTT.

The chain couples TRBV5-6 to TRBJ2-1; D gene unclear. Germline V gene data show CDR1 as SGHDT and CDR2 as YYEEEE. The CDR3 spans 14 residues. V lost 4 bases to trimming and J lost 2 bases, with 10 bases between them. CDR3 in amino acids: CASSPDGAYNEQFF. The CDR3 coding sequence is TGTGCCAGCAGCCCCGACGGAGCCTACAATGAGCAGTTCTTC.

The rearrangement links TRBV4-1 to TRBJ2-4, with D unresolved. The V and J ends lost 4 bases and 8 bases respectively, with 15 bases between them. Germline V gives CDR1 MGHRA, CDR2 YSYEKL. The CDR3 loop spans 14 amino acids. The chain's CDR3 is CASSLFTDEDIQYF. The CDR3 DNA reads TGCGCCAGCAGCCTATTTACAGATGAGGACATTCAGTACTTC.

The rearrangement uses TRBV4-2 and TRBJ2-7, with 7 bases matching TRBD1. This CDR3 region has 15 residues. The trim removed 1 base at V and 0 bases at J, leaving 3 bases unmatched. CDR1 is LGHNA, CDR2 YNFKEQ, per germline. CDR3 residues: CASSQGTGLSYEQYF. Here the CDR3 DNA reads TGTGCCAGCAGCCAAGGGACAGGTCTCTCCTACGAGCAGTACTTC.

This sequence joins TRBV2 and TRBJ2-7, with 11 bases fitting TRBD2. The V gene end was trimmed by 4 bases and the J gene end by 6 bases; junction bases not matched to a gene: 2. The germline CDR1 and CDR2 sequences are SNHLY and FYNNEI. There are 13 residues in the CDR3. CDR3 nucleotides: TGTGCCAGCAGTGGTCTAGCGGGAGGCGAGCAGTACTTC. Encoded protein: CASSGLAGGEQYF.

This clone was counted once. The gene calls are TRBV29-1 and TRBJ1-1, with unresolved D. Trimming cost V 4 bases and J 8 bases, with 20 bases left between them. CDR1 and CDR2 from the germline V gene are SQVTM and ANQGSEA. The CDR3 length is 14 residues. This chain's CDR3 is CSVGGGAGPREAFF. CDR3 sequence (DNA): TGCAGCGTTGGCGGTGGCGCAGGCCCTAGAGAAGCTTTCTTT.

The chain is built from TRBV19 and TRBJ1-2; D is unclear. V lost 3 bases and J 4 bases, leaving 9 bases between the germline ends. The CDR3 has 13 residues. Germline V gene sequence: CDR1 LNHDA, CDR2 SQIVND (reference sequence). The CDR3 bases are TGTGCCAGTAGTATCATGGGGTCCTATGGCTACACCTTC. This translates into CASSIMGSYGYTF.

The CDR3 is CASSPTSGSVQETQYF. CDR3 sequence (DNA): TGCGCCAGCAGTCCTACTAGCGGGAGCGTTCAAGAGACCCAGTACTTC. The chain couples TRBV4-1 to TRBJ2-5; TRBD2 agrees at 11 bases. This CDR3 spans 16 amino acids. J lost 2 bases, V lost 6 bases, and 8 bases had no gene match. Germline V gene data show CDR1 as MGHRA and CDR2 as YSYEKL.

The V call is TRBV5-1, the J call TRBJ2-5; 9 bases map to TRBD2. Germline lookup yields CDR1 SGHRS and CDR2 YFSETQ. The CDR3 totals 18 residues. Trimming cost V 0 bases and J 1 base; bases outside gene matches: 10. The CDR3 protein is CASSLGGAASGTQETQYF. DNA for the CDR3: TGCGCCAGCAGCTTGGGGGGGGCTGCTAGCGGGACCCAAGAGACCCAGTACTTC.

This clone was seen more than once but under ten times. The chain combines TRBV7-9 with TRBJ1-4; the D is unclear. The V gene lost 4 bases and the J gene lost 8 bases, with 14 bases spanning the gap. CDR3 length: 14 amino acids. The germline gives CDR1 SEHNR, CDR2 FQNEAQ (reference sequence). CDR3: CASSSASGEEKLFF. CDR3 DNA: TGTGCCAGCAGCTCAGCTTCCGGGGAGGAAAAACTGTTTTTT.

J is TRBJ1-2 and V is TRBV7-9; possible D gene TRBD1, 5 bases. CDR3 size: 14 residues. Deletions cut 5 bases from V and 4 bases from J, with 14 bases between. The V gene's germline CDR1 is SEHNR and CDR2 FQNEAQ (reference sequence). CDR3 in amino acids: CASSPGLQGYGYTF. The CDR3 nucleotides are TGTGCCAGCAGCCCGGGACTGCAAGGCTATGGCTACACCTTC.

V is TRBV6-1 and J is TRBJ2-1; D is undetermined. The CDR3 totals 12 residues. V lost 2 bases and J 8 bases, leaving 7 bases between the germline ends. The V gene's germline CDR1 is MNHNS and CDR2 SASEGT. CDR3 sequence (DNA): TGTGCCAGCAGTGAAAGTCGGGATGAGCAGTTCTTC. Translated: CASSESRDEQFF.

The gene calls are TRBV5-6 and TRBJ2-3; either TRBD1 or TRBD2 may fit D (6 bases each). This CDR3 is built from 17 residues. The V end lost 1 base, the J end lost 0 bases, and 15 bases lay between the germline ends. From germline, CDR1 is SGHDT and CDR2 YYEEEE. The chain's CDR3 is CASSLRAGQKSTDTQYF. CDR3 in DNA: TGTGCCAGCAGCTTGAGGGCGGGACAAAAGAGCACAGATACGCAGTATTTT. The entire variable domain, with the rest obtained from reference TRBV5-6 and TRBJ2-3, is as follows: DAGVTQSPTHLIKTRGQQVTLRCSPKSGHDTVSWYQQALGQGPQFIFQYYEEEERQRGNFPDRFSGHQFPNYSSELNVNALLLGDSALYLCASSLRAGQKSTDTQYFGPGTRLTVL.

The J gene is TRBJ2-2, the V gene TRBV11-2; D is unclear. This CDR3 has 13 amino acids. V lost 5 bases and J lost 1, with 5 bases in between. CDR1 and CDR2 (germline): SGHAT, FQNNGV. The DNA for the CDR3 is TGTGCCAGCAGCAGCAGGAACACCGGGGAGCTGTTTTTT. It codes for CASSSRNTGELFF. Full variable domain (remainder filled in from reference TRBV11-2 and TRBJ2-2): EAGVAQSPRYKIIEKRQSVAFWCNPISGHATLYWYQQILGQGPKLLIQFQNNGVVDDSQLPKDRFSAERLKGVDSTLKIQPAKLEDSAVYLCASSSRNTGELFFGEGSRLTVL.

The J gene is TRBJ2-6, the V gene TRBV11-2; D possibly corresponds to TRBD1 (5 bases). V was cut by 3 bases and J by 5 bases, with 8 bases left in between. CDR1 and CDR2 from the germline V gene are SGHAT and FQNNGV. The CDR3 length is 14 residues. CDR3 DNA: TGTGCCAGCAGCTTGGGGCTGAGGGCCAACGTCCTGACTTTC. It codes for CASSLGLRANVLTF.

The rearrangement uses TRBV5-1 and TRBJ2-7, with 14 bases lining up with TRBD2. V shed 7 bases, J shed 3 bases, and the junction held 9 bases outside the gene matches. The CDR3 contains 16 residues. Germline assignment: CDR1 SGHRS and CDR2 YFSETQ. In DNA, the CDR3 is TGCGCCAGCCGACTAGCGGGAGGGACGATGAACTACGAGCAGTACTTC. This codes for CASRLAGGTMNYEQYF. The complete variable domain, with remaining parts taken from reference TRBV5-1 and TRBJ2-7, reads KAGVTQTPRYLIKTRGQQVTLSCSPISGHRSVSWYQQTPGQGLQFLFEYFSETQRNKGNFPGRFSGRQFSNSRSEMNVSTLELGDSALYLCASRLAGGTMNYEQYFGPGTRLTVT.

The rearrangement uses TRBV10-3 and TRBJ2-1, with TRBD2 matching over 9 bases. The V gene end was trimmed by 0 bases and the J gene end by 9 bases; junction bases not matched to a gene: 6. Germline CDR1 and CDR2: ENHRY and SYGVKD. This CDR3 spans 15 amino acids. The CDR3 nucleotides are TGTGCCATCAGTGAGTCGGCGGGAGGGCAGGTTGAGCAGTTCTTC. Residues: CAISESAGGQVEQFF.

This rearrangement joins TRBV19 to TRBJ2-2, with D hard to call. V lost 6 bases and J lost 1, with 9 bases in between. This CDR3 spans 14 amino acids. Germline CDR1 is LNHDA and CDR2 is SQIVND (reference sequence). CDR3 nucleotide sequence: TGTGCCAGTAGATCGGACCTGAACACCGGGGAGCTGTTTTTT. Its protein product is CASRSDLNTGELFF. The full variable domain, rest sourced from reference TRBV19 and TRBJ2-2, is DGGITQSPKYLFRKEGQNVTLSCEQNLNHDAMYWYRQDPGQGLRLIYYSQIVNDFQKGDIAEGYSVSREKKESFPLTVTSAQKNPTAFYLCASRSDLNTGELFFGEGSRLTVL.

The V gene is TRBV7-2, the J gene TRBJ2-3; 7 nucleotides agree with TRBD2. Losses at the gene ends were 0 bases for V and 2 bases for J; bases not matched to a gene: 2. The CDR3 contains 15 residues. Germline CDR1 reads SGHTA; CDR2 reads FQGNSA. The CDR3 coding sequence is TGTGCCAGCAGCTTAGCGGGAGGGCCCACAGATACGCAGTATTTT. Its protein product is CASSLAGGPTDTQYF.

The rearrangement links TRBV25-1 to TRBJ1-4, with a possible D match to TRBD1 (6 bases). CDR1 is MGHDK and CDR2 is SYGVNS in the germline V gene. Trimming cost V 5 bases and J 10 bases, with 17 bases left between them. The CDR3 loop spans 14 amino acids. CDR3 coding DNA: TGTGCCAGCAGTCGGGACACCTTTTTGGGAAAACTGTTTTTT. Protein product: CASSRDTFLGKLFF.

The chain combines TRBV5-6 with TRBJ2-7; TRBD2 matches 10 bases. The germline V gene has CDR1 SGHDT and CDR2 YYEEEE. V shed 0 bases, J shed 5 bases, and the junction held 5 bases outside the gene matches. CDR3 length equals 15 residues. CDR3 sequence (DNA): TGTGCCAGCAGCTTGGTATCTAGCGGGAGCAACGAGCAGTACTTC. This gives the protein CASSLVSSGSNEQYF.

V is TRBV5-6 and J is TRBJ1-3, with 7 bases aligning to TRBD1. V was pared by 2 bases and J by 2 bases, with 7 bases of the junction left unmatched. Germline CDR1 is SGHDT and CDR2 is YYEEEE. CDR3 length: 16 residues. CDR3 bases: TGTGCCAGCAGCTTTCCGAGGGGGCTAGCTGGAAACACCATATATTTT. Its protein is CASSFPRGLAGNTIYF. The whole variable domain, remainder taken from reference TRBV5-6 and TRBJ1-3, is DAGVTQSPTHLIKTRGQQVTLRCSPKSGHDTVSWYQQALGQGPQFIFQYYEEEERQRGNFPDRFSGHQFPNYSSELNVNALLLGDSALYLCASSFPRGLAGNTIYFGEGSWLTVV.